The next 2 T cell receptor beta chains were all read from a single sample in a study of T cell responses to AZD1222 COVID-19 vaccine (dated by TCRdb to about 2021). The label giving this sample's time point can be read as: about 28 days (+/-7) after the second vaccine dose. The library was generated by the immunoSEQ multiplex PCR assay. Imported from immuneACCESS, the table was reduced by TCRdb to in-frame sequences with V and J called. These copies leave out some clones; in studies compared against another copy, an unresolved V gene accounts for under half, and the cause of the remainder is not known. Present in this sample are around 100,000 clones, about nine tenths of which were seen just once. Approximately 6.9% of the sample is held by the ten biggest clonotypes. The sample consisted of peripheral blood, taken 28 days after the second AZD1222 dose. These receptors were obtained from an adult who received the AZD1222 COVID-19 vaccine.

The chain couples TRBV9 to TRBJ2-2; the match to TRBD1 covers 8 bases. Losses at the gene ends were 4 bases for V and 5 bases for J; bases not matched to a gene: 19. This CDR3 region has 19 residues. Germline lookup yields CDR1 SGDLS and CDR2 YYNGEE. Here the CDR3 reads CASSTPLWTGTGGTGELFF. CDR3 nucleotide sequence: TGTGCCAGCAGCACCCCTCTCTGGACAGGGACAGGAGGGACCGGGGAGCTGTTTTTT.

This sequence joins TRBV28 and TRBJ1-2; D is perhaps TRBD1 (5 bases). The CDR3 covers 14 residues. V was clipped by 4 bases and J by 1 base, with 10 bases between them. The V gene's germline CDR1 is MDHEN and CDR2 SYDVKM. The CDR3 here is CASSSSGINYGYTF. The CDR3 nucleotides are TGTGCCAGCAGTTCTTCAGGGATTAACTATGGCTACACCTTC.